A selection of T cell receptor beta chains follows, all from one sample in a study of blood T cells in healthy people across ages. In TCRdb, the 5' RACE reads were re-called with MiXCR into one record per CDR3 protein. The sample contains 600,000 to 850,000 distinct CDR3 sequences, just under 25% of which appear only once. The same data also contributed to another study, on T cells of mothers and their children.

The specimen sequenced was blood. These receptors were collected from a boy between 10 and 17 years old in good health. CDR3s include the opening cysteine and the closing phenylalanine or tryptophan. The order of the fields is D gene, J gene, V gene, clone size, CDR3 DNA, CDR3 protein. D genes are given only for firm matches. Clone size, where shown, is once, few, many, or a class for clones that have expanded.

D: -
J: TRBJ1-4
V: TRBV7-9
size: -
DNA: TGTGCCAGCAGCGCCAGGGGCGGTAATGAAAAACTGTTTTTT
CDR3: CASSARGGNEKLFF

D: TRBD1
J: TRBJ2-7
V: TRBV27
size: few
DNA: TGTGCCAGCAGCCACAGGGGACAGGGTGGAGACGAGCAGTACTTC
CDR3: CASSHRGQGGDEQYF

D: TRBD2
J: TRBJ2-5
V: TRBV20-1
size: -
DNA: TGCAGTGTCGGACTAGTCCGAAAGATGGAGACCCAGTACTTC
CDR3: CSVGLVRKMETQYF

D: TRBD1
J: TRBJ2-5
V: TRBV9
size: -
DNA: TGTGCCAGCAGCGTATACTGGGACAGTCAACGGGAGACCCAGTACTTC
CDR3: CASSVYWDSQRETQYF

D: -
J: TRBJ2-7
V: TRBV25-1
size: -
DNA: TGTGCCAGCAGTGAATATGGGGCTGGGGGCAGTGACTACGAGCAGTACTTC
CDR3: CASSEYGAGGSDYEQYF

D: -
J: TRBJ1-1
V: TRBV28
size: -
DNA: TGTGCCAGCAGAAAACAGGGACGCCCTGAAGCTTTCTTT
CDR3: CASRKQGRPEAFF

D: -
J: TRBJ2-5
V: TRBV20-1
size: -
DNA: TGCAGTGCTAACAGCTACCCGGGGGAGACCCAGTACTTC
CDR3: CSANSYPGETQYF

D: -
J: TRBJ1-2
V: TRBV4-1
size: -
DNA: TGCGCCAGCAGCCTCAAACAAGGGGCCTATGGCTACACCTTC
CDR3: CASSLKQGAYGYTF

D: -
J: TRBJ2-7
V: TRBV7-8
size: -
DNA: TGTGCCAGCAGCTTAGCGCCCGGGGGGCAGTACTTC
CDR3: CASSLAPGGQYF

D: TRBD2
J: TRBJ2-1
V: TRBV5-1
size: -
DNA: TGCGCCAGCAGCTTGCGTGGGACTAGCGGGGGACCTCACAATGAGCAGTTCTTC
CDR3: CASSLRGTSGGPHNEQFF

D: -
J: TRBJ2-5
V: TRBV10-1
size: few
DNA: TGCGCCAGCACTGGGGGCCCATCCCTCCAAGAGACCCAGTACTTC
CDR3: CASTGGPSLQETQYF

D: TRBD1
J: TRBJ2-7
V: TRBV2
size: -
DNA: TGTGCCAGCAATTCGGGGACAGGGAACTACGAGCAGTACTTC
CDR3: CASNSGTGNYEQYF

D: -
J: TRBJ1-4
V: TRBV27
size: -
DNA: TGTGCCAGCAGTTTTCAGGGGTATAATGAAAAACTGTTTTTT
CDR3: CASSFQGYNEKLFF

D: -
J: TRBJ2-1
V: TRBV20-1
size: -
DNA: TGCAGTGCTAGAGATCGAGGATGGGAATCCTACAATGAGCAGTTCTTC
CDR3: CSARDRGWESYNEQFF

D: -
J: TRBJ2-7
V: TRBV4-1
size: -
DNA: TGCGCCAGCAGCCAAGACGACAGCTTCCGAGGCGAGCAGTACTTC
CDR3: CASSQDDSFRGEQYF

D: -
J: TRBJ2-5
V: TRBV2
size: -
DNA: TGTGCCAGCAGTGAAATTTCAGCCCCGGAGACCCAGTACTTC
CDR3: CASSEISAPETQYF

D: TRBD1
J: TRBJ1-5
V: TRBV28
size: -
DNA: TGTGCCAGCACACGCGGACAGGGGGATCAGCCCCAGCATTTT
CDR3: CASTRGQGDQPQHF

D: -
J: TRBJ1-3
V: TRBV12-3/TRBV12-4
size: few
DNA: TGTGCCAGCAGTTTCCCTCGAAACACCATATATTTT
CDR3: CASSFPRNTIYF